This is a list of T cell receptor beta chains from one sample in a study of T-cell memory formation after mild COVID-19. MiXCR, applied by TCRdb to the 5' RACE reads, yields one record per CDR3 protein. This sample has some 290,000 distinct CDR3 sequences, with 15% to 20% found just once. The sequenced sample consisted of PBMCs or a T cell subset sorted from them (not recorded which). Every receptor here comes from a man aged 18 to 29 who had mild COVID-19 (a few samples of this study predate the infection). Cell type and time point are not known. Each CDR3 is given with its conserved first and last residue. A D gene is named only where the DNA matches it firmly. Clone size is given for some rows only: seen once, a few or many times, or a class if the clone is expanded.

>TRBV4-3|.|.|TRBJ2-1
TGCGCCAGCAGCCAAGAAGCCCCCGGGACCGACACGGAGCAGTTCTTC
CASSQEAPGTDTEQFF
>TRBV6-6|.|.|TRBJ2-5
TGTGCCAGCAGTTATGCGCATAAGGTGGAGACCCAGTACTTC
CASSYAHKVETQYF
>TRBV7-3|.|few|TRBJ2-3
TGTGCCAGCAGCCTTGGGTTCAACACAGATACGCAGTATTTT
CASSLGFNTDTQYF
>TRBV12-3/TRBV12-4|.|.|TRBJ1-2
TGTGCCAGCAGACCACTGACCTTC
CASRPLTF
>TRBV7-9|TRBD1|few|TRBJ1-2
TGTGCCAGCAGACCCGGACAGGGGTCTAACTATGGCTACACCTTC
CASRPGQGSNYGYTF
>TRBV6-5|.|few|TRBJ2-6
TGTGCCAGCAGGCAGGAGGCCGGCCAGTCTGGGGCCAACGTCCTGACTTTC
CASRQEAGQSGANVLTF
>TRBV12-3/TRBV12-4|.|few|TRBJ1-1
TGTGCCAGCAGGCACATGAACACTGAAGCTTTCTTT
CASRHMNTEAFF
>TRBV12-3/TRBV12-4|.|few|TRBJ1-1
TGTGCCAGCAGTCCATATTCGAGGGCCACTGAAGCTTTCTTT
CASSPYSRATEAFF
>TRBV10-3|TRBD1|.|TRBJ2-1
TGTGCCATCAGTGAGCCTACAGGGGGTTCCTCCTACAATGAGCAGTTCTTC
CAISEPTGGSSYNEQFF
>TRBV20-1|TRBD1|few|TRBJ2-5
TGCAGTGCCGACCCCGCAGGGGGCCGGGAGACCCAGTACTTC
CSADPAGGRETQYF
>TRBV9|.|.|TRBJ2-3
TGTGCCAGCAGCGTAAACCCCGGGACGGGCAGCACAGATACGCAGTATTTT
CASSVNPGTGSTDTQYF
>TRBV10-3|.|.|TRBJ2-3
TGTGCCTCAGGCGGTTCAGATACGCAGTATTTT
CASGGSDTQYF
>TRBV6-5|.|.|TRBJ1-2
TGTGCCAGCACCCACTCCCGGGAGTATGGCTACACCTTC
CASTHSREYGYTF
>TRBV12-5|TRBD1|.|TRBJ2-1
TGTGCTAGTGGTCAGGACAGGAGATTCTACAATGAGCAGTTCTTC
CASGQDRRFYNEQFF
>TRBV3-1|.|.|TRBJ2-7
TGTGCCAGCAGCCAAGACAGGTCCCGCTTC
CASSQDRSRF
>TRBV2|.|.|TRBJ2-5
TGTGCCAGCAGTGAGACAGGACGGGCTGGAGAGACCCAGTACTTC
CASSETGRAGETQYF
>TRBV6-5|.|.|TRBJ1-6
TGTGCCAGCACTAAGACAGGCCTTAATTCACCCCTCCACTTT
CASTKTGLNSPLHF
>TRBV6-2/TRBV6-3|.|few|TRBJ1-5
TGTGCCAGCAGTCACGATCTCCGCAGGGTTGGTTGGCAGCCCCAGCATTTT
CASSHDLRRVGWQPQHF
>TRBV6-1|.|many|TRBJ2-3
TGTGCCAGCTTATGGAACAGGGGCACAGATACGCAGTATTTT
CASLWNRGTDTQYF
>TRBV7-6|TRBD1|.|TRBJ2-1
TGTGCCAGCAGCTTAACCAGGGGGCTTTCGGACAATGAGCAGTTCTTC
CASSLTRGLSDNEQFF
>TRBV7-2|.|.|TRBJ1-4
TGTGCCAGCAGCTTAGGGGACGGGACACTTAATGAAAAACTGTTTTTT
CASSLGDGTLNEKLFF
>TRBV4-1|TRBD1|once|TRBJ2-3
TGCGCCAGCAGCCAAGTCGGGACAGGGAGTACGCAGTATTTT
CASSQVGTGSTQYF
>TRBV4-3|.|.|TRBJ2-5
TGCGCCAGCAGCCAGGGTAGAGAGGAGACCCAGTACTTC
CASSQGREETQYF
>TRBV5-6|.|.|TRBJ1-5
TGTGCCAGCAGCTTGGCTGGGGTTTATCAGCCCCAGCATTTT
CASSLAGVYQPQHF
>TRBV7-6|.|few|TRBJ2-1
TGTGCCAGCAGCTTAGGGAGGTCACGGCAGTTCTTC
CASSLGRSRQFF
>TRBV5-1|.|.|TRBJ2-2
TGCGCCAGCAGCTTGGTTCCGGGCCCGGGCACCGGGGAGCTGTTTTTT
CASSLVPGPGTGELFF
>TRBV7-6|.|.|TRBJ1-5
TGTGCCAGCAGCTTATCGTTGGGCTTTAGCAATCAGCCCCAGCATTTT
CASSLSLGFSNQPQHF
>TRBV7-3|.|few|TRBJ2-2
TGTGCCAGCAGCTTAAGCCTGGGAAGCCCCGGGGAGCTGTTTTTT
CASSLSLGSPGELFF
>TRBV7-3|.|.|TRBJ1-2
TGTGCCAGCAGCTTATTTGGGAACTATGGCTACACCTTC
CASSLFGNYGYTF
>TRBV7-3|TRBD2|.|TRBJ2-5
TGTGCCAGCAGCTTAAGCGGGGGGGCCAGAGAGACCCAGTACTTC
CASSLSGGARETQYF